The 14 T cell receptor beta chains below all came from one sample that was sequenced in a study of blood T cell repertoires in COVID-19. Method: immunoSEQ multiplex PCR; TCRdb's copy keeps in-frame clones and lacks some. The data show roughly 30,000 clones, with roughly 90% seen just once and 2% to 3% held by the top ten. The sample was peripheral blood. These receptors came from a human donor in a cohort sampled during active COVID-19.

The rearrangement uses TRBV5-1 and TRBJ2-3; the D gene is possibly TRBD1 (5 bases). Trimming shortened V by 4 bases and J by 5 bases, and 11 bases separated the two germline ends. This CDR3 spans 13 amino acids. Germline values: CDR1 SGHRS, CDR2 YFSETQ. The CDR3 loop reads CASSPPQGDTQYF. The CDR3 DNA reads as TGCGCCAGCAGCCCACCCCAGGGAGATACGCAGTATTTT.

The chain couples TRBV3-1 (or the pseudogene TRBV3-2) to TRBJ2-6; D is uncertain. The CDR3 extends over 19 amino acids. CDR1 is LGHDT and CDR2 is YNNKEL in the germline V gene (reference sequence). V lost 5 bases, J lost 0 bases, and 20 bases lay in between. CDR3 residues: CASSVPGQYTSSGANVLTF. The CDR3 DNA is TGTGCCAGCAGCGTGCCGGGTCAGTACACCAGCTCTGGGGCCAACGTCCTGACTTTC.

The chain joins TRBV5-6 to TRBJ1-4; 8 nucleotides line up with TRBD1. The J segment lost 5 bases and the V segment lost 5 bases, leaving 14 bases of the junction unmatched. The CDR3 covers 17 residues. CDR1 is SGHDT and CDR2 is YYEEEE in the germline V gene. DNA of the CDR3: TGTGCCAGCAGTTTGCGACAGGGGAATCGGGGGAATGAAAAACTGTTTTTT. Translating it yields CASSLRQGNRGNEKLFF.

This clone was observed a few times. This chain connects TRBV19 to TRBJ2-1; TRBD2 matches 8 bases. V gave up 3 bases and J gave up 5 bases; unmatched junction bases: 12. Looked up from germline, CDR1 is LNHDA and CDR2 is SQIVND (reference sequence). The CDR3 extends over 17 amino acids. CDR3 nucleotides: TGTGCCAGTAGTATTTTCGGGTCGGGGGGGCGAAACAATGAGCAGTTCTTC. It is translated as CASSIFGSGGRNNEQFF.

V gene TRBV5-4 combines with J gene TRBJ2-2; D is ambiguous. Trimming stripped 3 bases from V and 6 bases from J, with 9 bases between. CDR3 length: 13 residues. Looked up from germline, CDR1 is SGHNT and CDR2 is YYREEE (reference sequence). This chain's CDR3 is CASSSQFPGELFF. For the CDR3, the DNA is TGTGCCAGCAGCTCCCAGTTCCCCGGGGAGCTGTTTTTT.

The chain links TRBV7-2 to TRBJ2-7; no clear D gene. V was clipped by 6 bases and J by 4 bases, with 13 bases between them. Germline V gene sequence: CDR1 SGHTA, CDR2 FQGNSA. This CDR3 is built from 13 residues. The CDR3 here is CASSQRNPYEQYF. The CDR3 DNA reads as TGTGCCAGCAGTCAGAGGAATCCATACGAGCAGTACTTC. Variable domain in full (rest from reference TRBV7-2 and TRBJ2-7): GAGVSQSPSNKVTEKGKDVELRCDPISGHTALYWYRQSLGQGLEFLIYFQGNSAPDKSGLPSDRFSAERTGGSVSTLTIQRTQQEDSAVYLCASSQRNPYEQYFGPGTRLTVT.

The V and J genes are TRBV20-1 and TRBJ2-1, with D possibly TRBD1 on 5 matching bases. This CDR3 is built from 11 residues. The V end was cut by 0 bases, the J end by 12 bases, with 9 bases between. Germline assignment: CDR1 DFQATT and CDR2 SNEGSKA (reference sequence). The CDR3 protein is CSARDLGVQFF. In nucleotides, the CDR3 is TGCAGTGCTAGAGATCTAGGGGTGCAGTTCTTC.

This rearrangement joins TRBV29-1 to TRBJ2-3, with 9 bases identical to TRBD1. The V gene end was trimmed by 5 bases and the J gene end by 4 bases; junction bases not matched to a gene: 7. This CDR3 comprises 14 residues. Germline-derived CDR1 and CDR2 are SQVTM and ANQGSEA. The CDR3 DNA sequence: TGCAGCGTTTTTAGAGGACAGGGGTCAGATACGCAGTATTTT. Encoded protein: CSVFRGQGSDTQYF.

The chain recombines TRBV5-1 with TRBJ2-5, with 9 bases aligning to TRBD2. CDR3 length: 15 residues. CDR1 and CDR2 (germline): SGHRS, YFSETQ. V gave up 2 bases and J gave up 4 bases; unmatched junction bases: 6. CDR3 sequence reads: CASSLAGGIGETQYF. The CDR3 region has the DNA TGCGCCAGCAGCTTAGCGGGGGGAATCGGAGAGACCCAGTACTTC.

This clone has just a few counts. CDR3 region: CASSRDRAPIGTQYF. As DNA, the CDR3 is TGTGCCAGCAGCCGGGACAGGGCTCCAATAGGAACCCAGTACTTC. The chain uses TRBV7-2 and TRBJ2-5; 9 bases map to TRBD1. J lost 8 bases, V lost 5 bases, and 12 bases had no gene match. The germline V gene encodes CDR1 SGHTA and CDR2 FQGNSA. The CDR3 runs to 15 residues.

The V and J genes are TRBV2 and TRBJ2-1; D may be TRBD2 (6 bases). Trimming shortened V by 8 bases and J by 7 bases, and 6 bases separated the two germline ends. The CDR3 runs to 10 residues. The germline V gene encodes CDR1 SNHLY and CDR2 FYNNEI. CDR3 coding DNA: TGTGCCAGCGGGGGGAATGAGCAGTTCTTC. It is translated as CASGGNEQFF.

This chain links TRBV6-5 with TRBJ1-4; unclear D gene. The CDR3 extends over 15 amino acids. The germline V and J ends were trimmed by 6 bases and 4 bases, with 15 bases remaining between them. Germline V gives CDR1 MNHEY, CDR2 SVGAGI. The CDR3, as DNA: TGTGCCAGCAGAACCCCAGGCCAGTTTAATGAAAAACTGTTTTTT. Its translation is CASRTPGQFNEKLFF.

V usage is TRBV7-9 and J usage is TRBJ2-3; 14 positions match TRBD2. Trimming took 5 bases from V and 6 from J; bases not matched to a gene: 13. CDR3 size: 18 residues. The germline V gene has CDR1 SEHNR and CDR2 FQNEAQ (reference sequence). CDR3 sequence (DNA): TGTGCCAGCAGCCAGGGACTAGCGGGGGCTCGCACCGGGGATACGCAGTATTTT. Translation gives CASSQGLAGARTGDTQYF.

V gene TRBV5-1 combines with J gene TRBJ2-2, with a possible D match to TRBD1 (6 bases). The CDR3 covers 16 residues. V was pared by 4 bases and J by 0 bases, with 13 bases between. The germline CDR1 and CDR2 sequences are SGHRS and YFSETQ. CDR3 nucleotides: TGCGCCAGCAGCCAGGGGACAATTGCGAACACCGGGGAGCTGTTTTTT. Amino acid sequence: CASSQGTIANTGELFF.